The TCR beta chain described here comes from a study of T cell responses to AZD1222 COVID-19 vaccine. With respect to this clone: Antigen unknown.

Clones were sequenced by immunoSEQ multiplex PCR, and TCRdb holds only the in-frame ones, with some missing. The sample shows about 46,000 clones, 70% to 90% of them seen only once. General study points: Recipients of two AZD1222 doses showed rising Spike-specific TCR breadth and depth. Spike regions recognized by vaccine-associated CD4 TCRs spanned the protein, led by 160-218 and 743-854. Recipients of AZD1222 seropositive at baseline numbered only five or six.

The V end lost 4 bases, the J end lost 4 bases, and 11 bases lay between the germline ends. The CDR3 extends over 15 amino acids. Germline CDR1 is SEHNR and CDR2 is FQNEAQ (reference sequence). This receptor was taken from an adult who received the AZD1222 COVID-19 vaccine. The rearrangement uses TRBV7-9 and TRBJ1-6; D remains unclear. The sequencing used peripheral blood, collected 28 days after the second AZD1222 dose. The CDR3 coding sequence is TGTGCCAGCAGCTCCGGAACAGCTTATAATTCACCCCTCCACTTT. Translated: CASSSGTAYNSPLHF.